These T cell receptor beta chains were read from a single sample in a study of neurological immune-mediated disorders. One entry per CDR3 protein results from TCRdb running MiXCR on the 5' RACE reads. The sample holds 95,000 to 150,000 distinct CDR3 sequences, more than 2.5% seen once. Sequencing input: PBMCs. Receptors were obtained from a woman under 40 with multiple sclerosis. CDR3s include the opening cysteine and the closing phenylalanine or tryptophan.

v_gene: TRBV6-5; len: 17; CDR3aa: CASSYPIRTSNTGELFF
v_gene: TRBV20-1; len: 14; CDR3aa: CSARGQGEAGELFF
v_gene: TRBV5-5; len: 17; CDR3aa: CASSPSYSDTYQETQYF
v_gene: TRBV18; len: 14; CDR3aa: CASSPRPRTDTQYF
v_gene: TRBV11-3; len: 14; CDR3aa: CASSLDALSYEQYF
v_gene: TRBV28; len: 17; CDR3aa: CASSYPLRGTNTGELFF
v_gene: TRBV5-1; len: 15; CDR3aa: CASSFGHGIDNEQFF
v_gene: TRBV4-3; len: 15; CDR3aa: CASSQDRDAITEAFF
v_gene: TRBV3-1; len: 13; CDR3aa: CASSPGGLDTQYF
v_gene: TRBV4-1; len: 14; CDR3aa: CASSAPGQTPEAFF
v_gene: TRBV20-1; len: 12; CDR3aa: CSVADKTDTQYF
v_gene: TRBV20-1; len: 16; CDR3aa: CSARPSGVNRAGELFF
v_gene: TRBV12-3/TRBV12-4; len: 13; CDR3aa: CASSLGGVQPQHF
v_gene: TRBV9; len: 15; CDR3aa: CASSVARTSTDTQYF
v_gene: TRBV27; len: 13; CDR3aa: CASSFGKYTEAFF
v_gene: TRBV5-1; len: 14; CDR3aa: CASRSPGIYNEQFF
v_gene: TRBV7-6; len: 14; CDR3aa: CASSPGQGVHEQYF
v_gene: TRBV7-2; len: 15; CDR3aa: CASSLGGPNTGELFF
v_gene: TRBV7-2; len: 16; CDR3aa: CASSSLRDRGSDTQYF
v_gene: TRBV5-1; len: 14; CDR3aa: CASSPGHGSYEQYF
v_gene: TRBV3-1; len: 17; CDR3aa: CASRQLRAGEEADTQYF
v_gene: TRBV20-1; len: 11; CDR3aa: CSASLATEQFF
v_gene: TRBV18; len: 16; CDR3aa: CASSQVRGRVGDTQYF